This TCR beta chain was obtained from a study of beta chain features in type 1 diabetes. Study results and caveats: Shorter templates might be favored by PCR, equally in patients and controls. TCRB CDR3 length was moderately but significantly reduced in all four CD4+ subsets of Type 1 diabetes patients. Within patients, naive, central memory and Treg TCRB repertoires seemed more similar than within healthy donors.

Expressed TCRB transcripts were sequenced because the entire RNA isolate underwent reverse transcription. TCRdb's table, derived via immunoSEQ multiplex PCR, lists solely in-frame clones and lacks some. The data contain some 700,000 clones, over 10% of them seen just once; the ten biggest clones take up around 0.022%. The CDR3 runs to 15 residues. V lost 0 bases and J 1 base, leaving 10 bases between the germline ends. Germline V gene data show CDR1 as SGHRS and CDR2 as YFSETQ. This clone was picked up a small number of times. Its target is unknown. The TCR comes from a man between 18 and 29 years old with type 1 diabetes. This chain connects TRBV5-1 to TRBJ2-5; the D is unclear. Specimen: naive CD4+ T cells from blood. CDR3 DNA: TGCGCCAGCAGCTTGGACGGCGGAATCCAAGAGACCCAGTACTTC. This gives the protein CASSLDGGIQETQYF.